This T cell receptor (beta chain) was observed in a study of CD8+CD57+ T cells in acquired aplastic anemia. Study context: Sorted CD4+ and CD8+ cells yielded roughly 3.1 ug of DNA on average.

The CDR3 has 18 amino acids. V lost 4 bases and J lost 4, with 25 bases in between. The germline CDR1 and CDR2 sequences are MDHEN and SYDVKM. Overall study findings and caveats: Researchers report that around 31 CD8+ CDR3 sequences appeared in both patients and controls. No significant patient-versus-control difference appeared in CD8+ Simpson's diversity.

On this clonotype: The antigen remains undetermined.

TCR beta VDJ combinations and CDR3 sequences were profiled from genomic DNA. TCRdb recomputed calls from the reads with MiXCR, one row per CDR3 protein. The table records under 200,000 distinct CDR3 sequences, 64% of them present only once. Sample: sorted CD4+, CD8+, or CD8+CD57+ T cells (not recorded which) from PBMCs. The sequence derives from a human donor with severe aplastic anemia or a healthy control (not recorded which). The chain employs TRBV28 and TRBJ1-1; D might be TRBD1 (6 bases). The CDR3 spells CASSYLVGGGAESTEAFF. CDR3 DNA: TGTGCCAGCAGTTATTTAGTCGGGGGCGGAGCGGAGAGCACTGAAGCTTTCTTT.